These T cell receptor beta chains were read from a single sample in a study of cytomegalovirus exposure and HLA in healthy donors. The repertoire was sequenced with immunoSEQ multiplex PCR; TCRdb's copy has only in-frame clones and lacks some. Of about 160,000 clones in the sample, approximately 89% were seen once. Material for sequencing was PBMCs. The source of these receptors is a woman aged 18-30 years in good health and CMV-seropositive. Both conserved end residues are part of each CDR3. A D gene is named only where the DNA matches it firmly. Size values are once, few and many counts, or a class for expanded clones, and some rows have none.

TRBV2	TRBD1	TRBJ2-1	-	TGTGCCAGCACTCCTGACAGGGGCAGAAACAATGAGCAGTTCTTC	CASTPDRGRNNEQFF
TRBV11-2	TRBD2	TRBJ2-3	-	TGTGCCAGCAGCTTTGGGGGGGACGCCGCAGATACGCAGTATTTT	CASSFGGDAADTQYF
TRBV7-9	TRBD2	TRBJ2-5	-	TGTGCCAGCAGCTTTAGCGGGAGTCGCCAAGAGACCCAGTACTTC	CASSFSGSRQETQYF
TRBV7-2	TRBD1	TRBJ2-7	few	TGTGCCAGCAGCTTAAGGGCAGGGGGCTCTTCCTACGAGCAGTACTTC	CASSLRAGGSSYEQYF
TRBV28	-	TRBJ1-1	-	TGTGCCAGCAGTTTCTATACATCAGGCGGGCAAGCTTTCTTT	CASSFYTSGGQAFF
TRBV9	TRBD1	TRBJ2-7	-	TGTGCCAGCAGCGTAGAGCCGGGACAGGGGGTAGGCGAGCAGTACTTC	CASSVEPGQGVGEQYF
TRBV5-1	-	TRBJ2-1	-	TGCGCCAGCAGCTTGGCGGGAGAATACTACAATGAGCAGTTCTTC	CASSLAGEYYNEQFF
TRBV11-2	TRBD1	TRBJ1-1	-	TGTGCCAGCAGCCCGGGACAGGGGGTGAACACTGAAGCTTTCTTT	CASSPGQGVNTEAFF
TRBV2	TRBD1	TRBJ2-7	-	TGTGCCAGCGACAGGGGGGGTGGCCTAGCTAACGAGCAGTACTTC	CASDRGGGLANEQYF
TRBV7-3	-	TRBJ2-5	-	TGTGCCAGCAGCTTAGGGGCCTCGGAGACCCAGTACTTC	CASSLGASETQYF
TRBV7-2	-	TRBJ2-7	-	TGTGCCAGCAGCTTACGCCGCCTAGCGAGACAGAGGGAGCAGTACTTC	CASSLRRLARQREQYF
TRBV6-5	TRBD1	TRBJ1-4	once	TGTGCCAGCAGTTTCGGGACAGGGAGTGAAAAACTGTTTTTT	CASSFGTGSEKLFF
TRBV29-1	-	TRBJ2-7	-	TGCAGCGCCGCTCAAGGACTATACTACGAGCAGTACTTC	CSAAQGLYYEQYF
TRBV29-1	-	TRBJ1-3	-	TGCAGCGTCCTCAACCCCCAGGGCTCTGGAAACACCATATATTTT	CSVLNPQGSGNTIYF
TRBV9	-	TRBJ1-3	few	TGTGCCAGCAGCGCCTTATCTGGAAACACCATATATTTT	CASSALSGNTIYF
TRBV7-9	-	TRBJ2-3	-	TGTGCCAGCACCCCGAGGGCGGGAACTAGCACAGATACGCAGTATTTT	CASTPRAGTSTDTQYF
TRBV7-2	-	TRBJ2-3	-	TGTGCCAGCAGCCCCCTTGATACGCAGTATTTT	CASSPLDTQYF
TRBV6-1	TRBD1	TRBJ2-7	-	TGTGCCAGCACTGATCGACAGGGATCGACCGACTACACCTACGCCCAGTGGTACTTC	CASTDRQGSTDYTYAQWYF
TRBV11-1	-	TRBJ1-2	-	TGTGCCAGCAGCCCCAGGCCTAACTATGGCTACACCTTC	CASSPRPNYGYTF
TRBV30	TRBD1	TRBJ2-7	-	TGTGCCTGGAGTGTCAGGGGGCGTTACGAGCAGTACTTC	CAWSVRGRYEQYF
TRBV15	-	TRBJ2-3	once	TGTGCCACCAGCATGGGACAAGATACGCAGTATTTT	CATSMGQDTQYF
TRBV6-1	TRBD1	TRBJ1-3	few	TGTGCCAGCAGTGAATTCCCAGGGGGCTTTGGAAACACCATATATTTT	CASSEFPGGFGNTIYF
TRBV19	TRBD1	TRBJ1-5	-	TGTGCCAGTAGGGATTGGACAGGGGGCATTGGGCAGCCCCAGCATTTT	CASRDWTGGIGQPQHF
TRBV6-5	-	TRBJ1-3	-	TGTGCCAGCAGTTACACTGGACACTCTGGAAACACCATATATTTT	CASSYTGHSGNTIYF
TRBV28	TRBD1	TRBJ1-1	-	TGTGCCAGCAGTTTGAATCCAACAGGGGGGTGGACTGAAGCTTTCTTT	CASSLNPTGGWTEAFF
TRBV11-2	-	TRBJ2-3	-	TGTGCCAGCAATGGAGGGGGGGAGAGCACAGATACGCAGTATTTT	CASNGGGESTDTQYF
TRBV11-2	TRBD2	TRBJ2-1	-	TGTGCCAGCAGATCCTTACTAGCGGGAATCTTCAATGAGCAGTTCTTC	CASRSLLAGIFNEQFF
TRBV27	-	TRBJ2-4	-	TGTGCCAGCAGCGCGACAGTTGCCAAAAACATTCAGTACTTC	CASSATVAKNIQYF
TRBV28	-	TRBJ2-7	-	TGTGCCAGCATCGCCCCAGGGCCCCACTACGAGCAGTACTTC	CASIAPGPHYEQYF
TRBV6-4	TRBD1	TRBJ1-3	-	TGTGCCAGCAGTAGCGCAACAGGGGTTTTTGGAAACACCATATATTTT	CASSSATGVFGNTIYF
TRBV11-2	TRBD1	TRBJ2-1	-	TGTGCCAGCAGCTTTGGACAGGGGAATGAGCAGTTCTTC	CASSFGQGNEQFF
TRBV15	-	TRBJ1-5	-	TGTGCCACCAGCAGGGGGGGTAATCAGCCCCAGCATTTT	CATSRGGNQPQHF
TRBV6-1	-	TRBJ2-1	-	TGTGCCAGCAGTTCAACAGCGGTCTACAATGAGCAGTTCTTC	CASSSTAVYNEQFF
TRBV6-1	TRBD1	TRBJ2-5	-	TGTGCCAGCAGCAGAGAGACAGGGGGCCAAGAGACCCAGTACTTC	CASSRETGGQETQYF
TRBV5-1	-	TRBJ2-3	-	TGCGCCAGCAGCTTCCCGGGATACACAGATACGCAGTATTTT	CASSFPGYTDTQYF
TRBV9	-	TRBJ1-1	-	TGTGCCAGCAGCCCACCTCGGGGGACTGAAGCTTTCTTT	CASSPPRGTEAFF
TRBV7-8	TRBD1	TRBJ1-1	-	TGTGCCAGCAGCTCCCCTGATGGGTGGACAGGAACGAACACTGAAGCTTTCTTT	CASSSPDGWTGTNTEAFF
TRBV28	-	TRBJ1-1	-	TGTGCCAGCAGGCCAGCGGGCACTGAAGCTTTCTTT	CASRPAGTEAFF
TRBV29-1	-	TRBJ2-1	once	TGCAGCGTTGGGAAGGGAGGTGAGCAGTTCTTC	CSVGKGGEQFF
TRBV6-5	-	TRBJ1-1	-	TGTGCCAGCAGTTCCGACCCCAGGGGAAACACTGAAGCTTTCTTT	CASSSDPRGNTEAFF
TRBV5-1	TRBD1	TRBJ2-3	-	TGCGCCAGCAGCTTTACAGGGGCTGGCACAGATACGCAGTATTTT	CASSFTGAGTDTQYF
TRBV2	-	TRBJ2-3	-	TGTGCCAGCAAGGAGGGAGTTCTAACAGATACGCAGTATTTT	CASKEGVLTDTQYF
TRBV19	TRBD1	TRBJ2-2	-	TGTGCCAGTAGTGATGGGACAGGGACGAACACCGGGGAGCTGTTTTTT	CASSDGTGTNTGELFF
TRBV6-5	-	TRBJ1-4	-	TGTGCCAGCAGGGACAGTAATAATGAAAAACTGTTTTTT	CASRDSNNEKLFF
TRBV4-1	TRBD1	TRBJ1-5	-	TGCGCCAGCAGCCAAGCTGGGACAGGGGCCTCGGGGGTATCTCAGCCCCAGCATTTT	CASSQAGTGASGVSQPQHF
TRBV28	-	TRBJ1-5	-	TGTGCCAGCAGTCTACCCGGGAAGCCCCAGCATTTT	CASSLPGKPQHF
TRBV5-1	-	TRBJ1-2	few	TGCGCCAGCAGCAGGGGTAAAGACTACTATGGCTACACCTTC	CASSRGKDYYGYTF
TRBV9	-	TRBJ2-3	-	TGTGCCAGCAGCGCCAGGGTAGATACGCAGTATTTT	CASSARVDTQYF
TRBV10-3	TRBD1	TRBJ2-1	-	TGTGCCACCGAGAGGCAGGGGGCTTACAATGAGCAGTTCTTC	CATERQGAYNEQFF
TRBV6-5	TRBD1	TRBJ1-1	-	TGTGCCAGCAGACGACAGGGGGCGGTTTCTGAAGCTTTCTTT	CASRRQGAVSEAFF
TRBV6-6	-	TRBJ2-5	-	TGTGCCAGCAGCACAGAGCAAGAGACCCAGTACTTC	CASSTEQETQYF
TRBV19	TRBD2	TRBJ2-3	-	TGTGCCAGTAGTACTGGCGGGAGGGTCACAGATACGCAGTATTTT	CASSTGGRVTDTQYF
TRBV7-3	TRBD2	TRBJ2-3	-	TGTGCCAGCAGCCCACAGCGGGGGCGCACAGATACGCAGTATTTT	CASSPQRGRTDTQYF
TRBV27	TRBD2	TRBJ2-1	-	TGTGCCAGCAGCCCGGGAGGGTATTCCTACAATGAGCAGTTCTTC	CASSPGGYSYNEQFF
TRBV29-1	TRBD1	TRBJ1-3	-	TGCAGCGTTGAGGGCAGGGGGGTCTTTGGAAACACCATATATTTT	CSVEGRGVFGNTIYF
TRBV7-3	TRBD2	TRBJ2-1	-	TGTGCCAGCAGCTTACAGGGGGGACTAGCTTACAATGAGCAGTTCTTC	CASSLQGGLAYNEQFF
TRBV7-8	TRBD1	TRBJ2-1	-	TGTGCCAGCAGGACTCGACCGGGACAGGCCAACAATGAGCAGTTCTTC	CASRTRPGQANNEQFF
TRBV18	-	TRBJ1-3	-	TGTGCCAGCTCAAGACTAGGGGAGGGGAGCACCATATATTTT	CASSRLGEGSTIYF
TRBV5-8	TRBD1	TRBJ1-5	once	TGTGCCAGCAAAGACCGGACAGGGATGTCGCCCCAGCATTTT	CASKDRTGMSPQHF